A selection of T cell receptor beta chains follows, all from one sample in a study of monozygotic twins with inflammatory bowel disease. Reprocessing the 5' RACE reads, TCRdb reports a single entry for every CDR3 protein and omits DNA. Recorded for this sample: about 380,000 distinct CDR3 sequences. The sequenced sample consisted of blood. Every receptor here comes from a human donor with ulcerative colitis or Crohn's disease, or a healthy co-twin of an affected twin (not recorded which). Each CDR3 is given with its conserved first and last residue. Each record gives: J gene, V gene, CDR3 protein.

TRBJ2-1,TRBV20-1,CSAGRGLAGREQFF
TRBJ2-7,TRBV6-5,CASSYLDSTYEQYF
TRBJ2-3,TRBV7-9,CASSFGTGGTQYF
TRBJ2-1,TRBV11-2,CASSLPHGAEQFF
TRBJ2-7,TRBV12-3/TRBV12-4,CASSLFVGESDEQYF
TRBJ2-1,TRBV4-3,CASSQEGNREDVNEQFF
TRBJ2-1,TRBV29-1,CSVEDLDRLNEQFF
TRBJ2-7,TRBV5-4,CASSPWDRSSYEQYF
TRBJ1-3,TRBV10-3,CAISLDRGGRNTIYF
TRBJ1-6,TRBV18,CASSPIRGGAYNSPLHF
TRBJ2-7,TRBV7-6,CASSYGPAGYEQYF
TRBJ2-5,TRBV11-2,CASSPAGTLGTQYF
TRBJ2-7,TRBV24-1,CATLIGAAYEQYF
TRBJ1-1,TRBV6-5,CASSYRGFDTEAFF
TRBJ1-5,TRBV12-3/TRBV12-4,CASRRGTGFAQHF
TRBJ2-5,TRBV6-2/TRBV6-3,CASSRRHNPSPETQYF
TRBJ1-1,TRBV5-1,CASSLPRQSGMNTEAFF
TRBJ2-3,TRBV9,CASSVVANTDTQYF
TRBJ1-6,TRBV9,CASSVSRSYNSPLHF
TRBJ1-2,TRBV4-2,CASSQEGTGGNGYTF
TRBJ1-1,TRBV6-2/TRBV6-3,CASSYFGSKNTEAFF
TRBJ1-2,TRBV18,CASSLGQGVLYGYTF